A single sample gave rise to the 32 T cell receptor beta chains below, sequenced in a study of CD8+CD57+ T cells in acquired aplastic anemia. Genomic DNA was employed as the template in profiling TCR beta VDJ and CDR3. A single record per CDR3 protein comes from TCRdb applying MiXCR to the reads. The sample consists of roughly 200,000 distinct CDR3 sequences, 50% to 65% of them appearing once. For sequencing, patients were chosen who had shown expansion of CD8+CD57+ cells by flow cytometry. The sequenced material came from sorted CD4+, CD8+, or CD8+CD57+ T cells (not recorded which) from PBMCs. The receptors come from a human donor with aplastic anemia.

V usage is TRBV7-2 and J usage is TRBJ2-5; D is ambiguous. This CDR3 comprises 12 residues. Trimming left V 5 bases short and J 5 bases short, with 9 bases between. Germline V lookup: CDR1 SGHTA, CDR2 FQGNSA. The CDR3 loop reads CASSTSRETQYF. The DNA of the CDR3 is TGTGCCAGCAGCACCTCTCGGGAGACCCAGTACTTC. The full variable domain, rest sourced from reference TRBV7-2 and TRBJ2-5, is GAGVSQSPSNKVTEKGKDVELRCDPISGHTALYWYRQSLGQGLEFLIYFQGNSAPDKSGLPSDRFSAERTGGSVSTLTIQRTQQEDSAVYLCASSTSRETQYFGPGTRLLVL.

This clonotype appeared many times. The CDR3 nucleotides are TGTGCCAGCAGTTTAGTAGGGGACTACGAGCAGTACTTC. Protein sequence: CASSLVGDYEQYF. The chain uses TRBV27 and TRBJ2-7; the D gene is possibly TRBD1 (5 bases). CDR1 and CDR2 (germline): MNHEY, SMNVEV (reference sequence). The ends were cut back, 2 bases at V and 3 bases at J, with 8 bases in the middle. CDR3 length equals 13 residues.

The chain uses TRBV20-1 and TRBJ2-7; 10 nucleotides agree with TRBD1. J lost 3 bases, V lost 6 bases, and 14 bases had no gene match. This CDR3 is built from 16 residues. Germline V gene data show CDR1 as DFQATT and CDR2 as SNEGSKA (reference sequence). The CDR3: CSAESPDRGQIYEQYF. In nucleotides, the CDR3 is TGCAGTGCCGAATCCCCCGACAGGGGGCAAATCTACGAGCAGTACTTC.

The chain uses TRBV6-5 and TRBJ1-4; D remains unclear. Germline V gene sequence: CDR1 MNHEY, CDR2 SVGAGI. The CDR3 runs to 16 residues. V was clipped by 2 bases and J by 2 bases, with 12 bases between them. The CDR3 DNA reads TGTGCCAGCAGTTACAGTTGGTTATCGACTAATGAAAAACTGTTTTTT. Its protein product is CASSYSWLSTNEKLFF.

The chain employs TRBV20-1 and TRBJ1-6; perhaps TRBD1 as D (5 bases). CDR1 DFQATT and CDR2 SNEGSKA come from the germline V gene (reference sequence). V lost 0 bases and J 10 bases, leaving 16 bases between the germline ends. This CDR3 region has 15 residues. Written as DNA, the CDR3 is TGCAGTGCTAGAGAGGTCCAGGGCTTAGGGTCACCCCTCCACTTT. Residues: CSAREVQGLGSPLHF.

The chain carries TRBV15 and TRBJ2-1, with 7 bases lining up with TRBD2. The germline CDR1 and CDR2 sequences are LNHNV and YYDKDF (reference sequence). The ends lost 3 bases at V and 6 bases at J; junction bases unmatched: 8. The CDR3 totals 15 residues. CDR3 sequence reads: CATSSSGLGGNEQFF. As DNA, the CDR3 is TGTGCCACCAGCAGTTCCGGACTAGGAGGCAATGAGCAGTTCTTC.

This CDR3 is CASSLTPETQYF. DNA for the CDR3: TGTGCCAGCAGCTTGACGCCAGAGACCCAGTACTTC. The chain employs TRBV7-2 and TRBJ2-5, with D unresolved. Trimming removed 3 bases from V and 4 bases from J, with 6 bases in between. This CDR3 has 12 residues. The V gene's germline CDR1 is SGHTA and CDR2 FQGNSA. Based on the CDR3 plus reference TRBV7-2 and TRBJ2-5, the full variable domain is GAGVSQSPSNKVTEKGKDVELRCDPISGHTALYWYRQSLGQGLEFLIYFQGNSAPDKSGLPSDRFSAERTGGSVSTLTIQRTQQEDSAVYLCASSLTPETQYFGPGTRLLVL.

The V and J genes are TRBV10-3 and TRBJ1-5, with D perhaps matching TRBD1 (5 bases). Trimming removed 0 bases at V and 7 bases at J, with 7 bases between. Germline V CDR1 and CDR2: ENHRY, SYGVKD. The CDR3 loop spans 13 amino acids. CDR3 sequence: CAISESWDQPQHF. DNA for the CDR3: TGTGCCATCAGTGAGTCCTGGGACCAGCCCCAGCATTTT.

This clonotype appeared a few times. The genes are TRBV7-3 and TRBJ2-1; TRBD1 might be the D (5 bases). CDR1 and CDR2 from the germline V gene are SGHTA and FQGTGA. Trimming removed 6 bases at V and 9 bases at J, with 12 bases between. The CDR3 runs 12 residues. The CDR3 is CASSGQGSEQFF. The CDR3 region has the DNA TGTGCCAGCAGTGGCCAGGGAAGTGAGCAGTTCTTC. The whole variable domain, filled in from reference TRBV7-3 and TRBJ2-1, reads GAGVSQTPSNKVTEKGKYVELRCDPISGHTALYWYRQSLGQGPEFLIYFQGTGAADDSGLPNDRFFAVRPEGSVSTLKIQRTERGDSAVYLCASSGQGSEQFFGPGTRLTVL.

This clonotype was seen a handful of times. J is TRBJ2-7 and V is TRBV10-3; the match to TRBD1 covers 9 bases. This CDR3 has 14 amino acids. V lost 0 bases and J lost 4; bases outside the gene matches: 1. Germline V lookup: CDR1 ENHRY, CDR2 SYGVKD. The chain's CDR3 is CAISESGQGYEQYF. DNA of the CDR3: TGTGCCATCAGTGAGTCGGGACAGGGTTACGAGCAGTACTTC.

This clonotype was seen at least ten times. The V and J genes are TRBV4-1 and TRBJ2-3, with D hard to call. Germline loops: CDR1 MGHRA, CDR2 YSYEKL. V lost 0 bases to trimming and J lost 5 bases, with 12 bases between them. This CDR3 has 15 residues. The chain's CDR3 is CASSQEIATEDTQYF. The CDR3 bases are TGCGCCAGCAGCCAAGAGATAGCAACTGAAGATACGCAGTATTTT.

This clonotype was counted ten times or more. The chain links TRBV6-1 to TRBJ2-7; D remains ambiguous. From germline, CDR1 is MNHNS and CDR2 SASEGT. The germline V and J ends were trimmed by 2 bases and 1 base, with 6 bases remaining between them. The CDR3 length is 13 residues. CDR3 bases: TGTGCCAGCAGTGAATGGCAGTCCTACGAGCAGTACTTC. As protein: CASSEWQSYEQYF.

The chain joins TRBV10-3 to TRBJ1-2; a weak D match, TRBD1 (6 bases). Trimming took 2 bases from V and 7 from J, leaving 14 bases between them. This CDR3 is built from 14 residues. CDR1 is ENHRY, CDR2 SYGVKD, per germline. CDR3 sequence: CAISEGGESSGYTF. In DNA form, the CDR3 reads TGTGCCATCAGTGAGGGGGGCGAGTCGAGTGGCTACACCTTC.

The DNA for the CDR3 is TGTGCCAGCAGCTTCACAGGGACCTTTAATGAAAAACTGTTTTTT. Translation: CASSFTGTFNEKLFF. The rearrangement joins TRBV7-6 to TRBJ1-4, with D perhaps TRBD1 (6 bases). V was trimmed by 3 bases and J by 4 bases, leaving 12 bases between them. This CDR3 spans 15 amino acids. The germline gives CDR1 SGHVS, CDR2 FNYEAQ.

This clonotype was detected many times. This CDR3 reads CASELAGVGNEQFF. The CDR3 DNA sequence: TGTGCCAGCGAATTAGCGGGGGTGGGGAATGAGCAGTTCTTC. The chain is built from TRBV2 and TRBJ2-1; 9 positions agree with TRBD2. The CDR3 has 14 residues. Germline V gene lookup returns CDR1 SNHLY and CDR2 FYNNEI. The J segment lost 7 bases and the V segment lost 8 bases, leaving 9 bases of the junction unmatched.

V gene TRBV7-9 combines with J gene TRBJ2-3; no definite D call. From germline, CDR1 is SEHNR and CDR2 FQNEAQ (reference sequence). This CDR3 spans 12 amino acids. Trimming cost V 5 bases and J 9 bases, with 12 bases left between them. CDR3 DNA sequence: TGTGCCAGCAGCCGGGCCGATGGGACGCAGTATTTT. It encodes CASSRADGTQYF.

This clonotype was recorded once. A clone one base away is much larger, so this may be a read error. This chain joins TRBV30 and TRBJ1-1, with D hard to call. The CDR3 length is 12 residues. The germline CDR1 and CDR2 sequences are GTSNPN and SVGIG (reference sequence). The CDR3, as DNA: TGTGCCTGGAGTGCCTCATTTTCTGAAGCTTCCTTT. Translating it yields CAWSASFSEASF.

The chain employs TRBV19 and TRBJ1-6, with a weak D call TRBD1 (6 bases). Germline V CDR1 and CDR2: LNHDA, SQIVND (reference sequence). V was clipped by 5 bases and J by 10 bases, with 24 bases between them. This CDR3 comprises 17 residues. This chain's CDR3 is CASSSLAGGAKGSPLHF. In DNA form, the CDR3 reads TGTGCCAGTAGTTCACTCGCCGGGGGGGCAAAGGGCTCACCCCTCCACTTT. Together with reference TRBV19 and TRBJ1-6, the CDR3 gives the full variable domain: DGGITQSPKYLFRKEGQNVTLSCEQNLNHDAMYWYRQDPGQGLRLIYYSQIVNDFQKGDIAEGYSVSREKKESFPLTVTSAQKNPTAFYLCASSSLAGGAKGSPLHFGNGTRLTVT.

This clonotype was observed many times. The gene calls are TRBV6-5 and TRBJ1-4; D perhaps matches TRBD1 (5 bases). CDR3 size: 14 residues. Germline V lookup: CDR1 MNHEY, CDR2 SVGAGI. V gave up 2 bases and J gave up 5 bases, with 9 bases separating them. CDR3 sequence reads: CASSYREGNEKLFF. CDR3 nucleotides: TGTGCCAGCAGTTACAGGGAGGGGAATGAAAAACTGTTTTTT.

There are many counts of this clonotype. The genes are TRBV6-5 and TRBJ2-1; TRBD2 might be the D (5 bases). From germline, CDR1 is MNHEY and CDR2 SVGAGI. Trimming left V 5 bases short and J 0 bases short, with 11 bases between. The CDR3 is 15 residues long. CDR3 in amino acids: CASSDYQSSYNEQFF. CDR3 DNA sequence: TGTGCCAGCAGTGACTACCAAAGCTCCTACAATGAGCAGTTCTTC.

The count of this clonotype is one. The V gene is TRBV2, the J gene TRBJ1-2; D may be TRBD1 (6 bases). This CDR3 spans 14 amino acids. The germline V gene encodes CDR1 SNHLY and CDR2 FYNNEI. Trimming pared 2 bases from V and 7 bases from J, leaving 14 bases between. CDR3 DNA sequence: TGTGCCAGCAGTGAACGCAGGGGTGAGGGTGGCTACACCTTC. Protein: CASSERRGEGGYTF.

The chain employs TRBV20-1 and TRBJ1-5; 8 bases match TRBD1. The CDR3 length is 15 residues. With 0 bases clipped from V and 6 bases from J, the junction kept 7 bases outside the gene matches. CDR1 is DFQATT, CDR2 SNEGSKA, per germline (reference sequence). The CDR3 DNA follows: TGCAGTGCTAGAGAAGGAGCAGGGGGCAGTCAGCCCCAGCATTTT. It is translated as CSAREGAGGSQPQHF.

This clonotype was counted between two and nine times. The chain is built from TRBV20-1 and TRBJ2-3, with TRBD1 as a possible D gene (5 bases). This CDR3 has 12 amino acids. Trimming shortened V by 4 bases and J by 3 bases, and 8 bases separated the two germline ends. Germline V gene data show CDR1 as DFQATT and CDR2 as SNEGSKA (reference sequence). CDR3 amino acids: CSAKGDTDTQYF. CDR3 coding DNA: TGCAGTGCTAAAGGGGATACAGATACGCAGTATTTT.

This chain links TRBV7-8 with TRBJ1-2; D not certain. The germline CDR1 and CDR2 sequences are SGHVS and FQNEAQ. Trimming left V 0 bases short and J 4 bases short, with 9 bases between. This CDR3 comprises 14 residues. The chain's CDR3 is CASSLAAGSYGYTF. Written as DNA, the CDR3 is TGTGCCAGCAGCTTAGCCGCGGGATCCTATGGCTACACCTTC.

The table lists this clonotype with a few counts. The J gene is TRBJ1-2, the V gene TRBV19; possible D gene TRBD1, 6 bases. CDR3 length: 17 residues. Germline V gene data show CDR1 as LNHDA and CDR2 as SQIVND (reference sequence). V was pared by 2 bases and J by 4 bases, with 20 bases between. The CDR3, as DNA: TGTGCCAGTAGTATAACCTTGGGGAGGGGGAGTAGCTATGGCTACACCTTC. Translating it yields CASSITLGRGSSYGYTF. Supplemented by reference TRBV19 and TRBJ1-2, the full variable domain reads DGGITQSPKYLFRKEGQNVTLSCEQNLNHDAMYWYRQDPGQGLRLIYYSQIVNDFQKGDIAEGYSVSREKKESFPLTVTSAQKNPTAFYLCASSITLGRGSSYGYTFGSGTRLTVV.

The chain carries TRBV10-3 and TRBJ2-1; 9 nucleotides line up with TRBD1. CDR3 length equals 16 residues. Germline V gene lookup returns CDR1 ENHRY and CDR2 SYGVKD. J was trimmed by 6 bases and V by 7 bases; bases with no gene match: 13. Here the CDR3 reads CAITWDRTGEVNEQFF. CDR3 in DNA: TGTGCCATCACTTGGGACCGGACAGGGGAGGTCAATGAGCAGTTCTTC.

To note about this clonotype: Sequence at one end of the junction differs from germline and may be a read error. The CDR3 is CASSIDRGVLYGYAF. The CDR3 DNA sequence: TGTGCCAGTAGTATAGACAGAGGGGTTCTCTATGGCTACGCCTTC. The chain couples TRBV19 to TRBJ1-2; possibly TRBD1 for D (5 bases). The CDR3 is made up of 15 amino acids. Germline V CDR1 and CDR2: LNHDA, SQIVND (reference sequence).

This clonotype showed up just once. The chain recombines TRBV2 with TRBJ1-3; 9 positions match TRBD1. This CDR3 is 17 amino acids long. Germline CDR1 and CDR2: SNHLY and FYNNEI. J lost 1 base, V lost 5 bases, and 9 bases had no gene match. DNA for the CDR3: TGTGCCAGCAGTCTCGGGACAGGGTTATTTTCTGGAAACACCATATATTTT. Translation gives CASSLGTGLFSGNTIYF.

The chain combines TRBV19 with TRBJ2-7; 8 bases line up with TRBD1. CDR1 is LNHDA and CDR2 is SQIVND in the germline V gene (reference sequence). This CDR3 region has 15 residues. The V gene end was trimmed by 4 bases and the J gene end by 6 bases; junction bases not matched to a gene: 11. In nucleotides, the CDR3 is TGTGCCAGTAGTAGTCCGGGACAGGATTTCGGCGAGCAGTACTTC. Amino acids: CASSSPGQDFGEQYF.

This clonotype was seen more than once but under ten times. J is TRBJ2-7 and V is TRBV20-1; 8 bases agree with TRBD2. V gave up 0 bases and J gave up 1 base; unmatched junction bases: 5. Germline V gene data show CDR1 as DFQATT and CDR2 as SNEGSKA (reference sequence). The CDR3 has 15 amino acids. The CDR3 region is CSARDWAGGSYEQYF. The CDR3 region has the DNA TGCAGTGCTAGAGATTGGGCGGGAGGTTCCTACGAGCAGTACTTC.

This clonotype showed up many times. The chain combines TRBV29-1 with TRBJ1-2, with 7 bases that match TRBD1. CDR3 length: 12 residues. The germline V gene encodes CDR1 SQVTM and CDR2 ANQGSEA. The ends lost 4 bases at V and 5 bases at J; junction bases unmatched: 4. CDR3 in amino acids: CSVGQGRYGYTF. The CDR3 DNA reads TGCAGCGTTGGACAGGGTCGGTATGGCTACACCTTC.

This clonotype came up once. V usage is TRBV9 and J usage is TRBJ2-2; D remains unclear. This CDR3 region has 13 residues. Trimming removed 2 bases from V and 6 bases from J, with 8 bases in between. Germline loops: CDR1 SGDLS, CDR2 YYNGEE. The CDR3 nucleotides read TGTGCCAGCAGCGTGAAGTTATCCGGGGAGCTGTTTTTT. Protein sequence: CASSVKLSGELFF.